This T cell receptor beta chain was sequenced for a study of blood T cell repertoires in COVID-19. Study-wide context: The United States, Italy and Spain were the sources of the acute and convalescent COVID-19 samples. In each case, the material was cDNA or gDNA derived from T cells, B-cell-depleted T cells, or PBMCs.

V shed 2 bases and J 4 bases; nucleotides not matched to a gene: 2. The CDR3 spans 15 residues. From germline, CDR1 is LNHDA and CDR2 SQIVND (reference sequence). Per the original methods: Scientists estimated how many nucleated cells there were by amplifying reference gene primers. Sequencing used immunoSEQ multiplex PCR; TCRdb keeps in-frame clones, though not all of them. V and J calls plus clone size are reproduced from that table; the DNA served to infer D and trimming. The table shows some 110,000 clones, with approximately 80% occurring only once. This TCR was recovered from a woman aged 80 or older with active or convalescent COVID-19. The sequencing sample was made of peripheral blood. The chain carries TRBV19 and TRBJ1-5, with TRBD1 matching over 10 bases. The CDR3 DNA sequence: TGTGCCAGTAGTATAATGGACAGGGGGAATCAGCCCCAGCATTTT. It encodes CASSIMDRGNQPQHF.